The entry that follows covers one T cell receptor beta chain sequence. No antigen is known for it. This entry belongs to a study of shared clonotypes between healthy human individuals. Study information: CD4 naive and memory got three plates each, CD8 naive two, CD8 memory one.

Findings and limits, study-wide: A few donors showed sharing of roughly 5% of naive CD4 clonotypes. Blood was the only sampled material, and tissue repertoires likely differ.

TCRdb keeps only in-frame clones here, not all; method: immunoSEQ multiplex PCR. The sample lists about 380,000 clones; about 97% were seen once. CD8 memory merged CD45RO+ cells and CCR7-negative CD45RA+ TemRA cells into one population. The specimen was memory CD8+ T cells sorted from blood. The subset denotes: CD45RO+ cells pooled with CCR7-negative TemRA cells. The TCR originated in a man aged 25 to 40 in good health.

In DNA, the CDR3 is TGTGCCAGCAGCTTAGAGGTCAAATATACGCAGTATTTT. Protein sequence: CASSLEVKYTQYF. The chain joins TRBV7-2 to TRBJ2-3; D is undetermined. Deletions cut 1 base from V and 7 bases from J, with 9 bases between. From germline, CDR1 is SGHTA and CDR2 FQGNSA. The CDR3 covers 13 residues.